This T cell receptor (beta chain) came from a study of blood T cells in healthy people across ages. There are a few counts of this clonotype. Next came a second PCR, run for about 6 to 12 cycles, which used a sample-barcoded 5' primer along with a J-beta primer mix. Every sample gave at least 3 million paired-end reads containing CDR3. TCRdb reprocessed the 5' RACE reads via MiXCR and lists one record per CDR3 protein. Of fewer than 1.5 million distinct CDR3 sequences in the sample, 42% were seen once. Germline V gene lookup returns CDR1 SGHRS and CDR2 YFSETQ. The CDR3 contains 17 residues. The V end lost 4 bases, the J end lost 4 bases, and 20 bases lay between the germline ends.

The TCR comes from a woman younger than 35 in good health. Sequenced sample: blood. V and J are TRBV5-1 and TRBJ2-2; tentatively, D is TRBD2 (5 bases). DNA of the CDR3: TGCGCCAGCAGCCCCCGAGGTCTAGCTATAAGCACCGGGGAGCTGTTTTTT. Protein: CASSPRGLAISTGELFF.